The present T cell receptor beta chain was sequenced within a study of cytomegalovirus exposure and HLA in healthy donors. The PCR had 60 Vbeta and 13 Jbeta primers. TCRdb keeps only in-frame clones here, not all; method: immunoSEQ multiplex PCR. The top ten clones hold around 2.8% of a sample with around 200,000 clones, 75% to 90% of them seen once. As regards this clone: Its target is unknown.

Overall study findings and caveats: The authors listed some 150 TCR beta chains as cytomegalovirus-associated. V segments that were indistinguishable, TRBV6-2 and TRBV6-3 among them, were omitted from analysis. Several of the most significant clusters appeared linked to common viral pathogens, based on a later analysis.

CDR3 length: 17 residues. Germline V gene sequence: CDR1 SGDLS, CDR2 YYNGEE. V was clipped by 4 bases and J by 0 bases; unmatched bases: 5. This sequence joins TRBV9 and TRBJ1-3; 12 bases agree with TRBD1. The sequence derives from a woman between 45 and 60 years old in good health and CMV-seropositive. Sample: PBMCs. The CDR3 DNA follows: TGTGCCAGCAGCTCCCGGGACAGGGGGCCCTCTGGAAACACCATATATTTT. Amino acids: CASSSRDRGPSGNTIYF.